This T cell receptor beta chain was obtained from a study of radiation and T cells in renal cell carcinoma (dated by TCRdb to about 2020). Concerning the study at large: TCR beta sequencing covered approximately 51 samples in total, comprising roughly 25 tumors and around 27 peripheral blood samples. The last blood draw occurred 4 weeks after radiation, at the same time as nephrectomy. Across all 53 samples, several million unique CDR3 nucleotide sequences encoding over 2.5 million unique CDR3 amino acid sequences were identified. Beyond this particular receptor, the publication reports: In blood, the top tumor clonotypes increased from baseline to 2 weeks after radiation and then shrank by 4 weeks, which suggests a temporary expansion of tumor-resident clones. Dynamics of the blood repertoire were not tracked past 4 weeks after treatment. Because no pretreatment tumor biopsies were available, whether clonotypes were present in the tumor at baseline could not be determined. The single-armed trial design could not address effects of radiation dose or scheduling on the TCR repertoire.

In the paper's terms, the time point label means: blood 4 weeks post-SBRT, at nephrectomy. What the treatment or condition label conveys for this sample: 15 Gy SBRT to primary tumor, nephrectomy 4 weeks later. Samples came from a clinical trial, in which primary renal cell carcinomas received 15 Gy stereotactic body radiation therapy followed by nephrectomy 4 weeks later. To track tumor-enriched clonotypes, serial peripheral blood was sampled from radiation-treated patients at baseline and at 2 weeks and 4 weeks after SBRT. All patients had renal cell carcinoma with clear cell pathology. Genomic DNA for TCR sequencing was prepared using the QIAamp DNA Blood Mini Kit (Qiagen). Only samples passing all quality control checks were included in the analyses. This clone was detected only a few times. It has no known antigen specificity. It has no much larger one-base neighbor in the sample; base qualities were not kept.

The immunoSEQ kit was used, according to the manufacturer's recommendations, to generate TCR beta libraries from genomic DNA. To prepare the libraries, a first multiplex PCR with proprietary primers was run, followed by a second PCR that added unique barcodes, and a bead cleanup was done after each round. A kit-provided positive control reaction and a negative control reaction were included in every sample batch. The final libraries were assessed on an Agilent 4200 TapeStation D1000 ScreenTape, pooled by volume, and quantified by qPCR. Sequencing was performed on an Illumina NextSeq500 with a MidOutput 150-cycle cartridge, and 156 Read1 and 15 Index1 cycles were run with kit custom primers. The pooled library was loaded at approximately 0.95 pM with an approximately 20% PhiX control spike-in. The paper's data handling went like this. The vendor-processed data were analyzed in R, and a clonotype was defined as all T cells that share the same CDR3 nucleotide sequence. In the clone abundance analyses, frequencies were normalized to the 10,000 most abundant clones in each sample. Public T cell clones, averaging fewer than five per sample, were removed before analysis. Tumor-enriched clonotypes and baseline blood-enriched clonotypes were defined as those with an abundance difference of at least 32-fold between compartments. A beta-binomial differential abundance model was used to identify clonotypes that expanded or contracted between blood time points. The Baroni-Urbani and Buser coefficient was used to measure tumor-blood repertoire similarity, and groups were compared with two-tailed Wilcoxon tests in R. Sourced from immuneACCESS, this table was stored by TCRdb with only in-frame sequences that have V and J called. A share of the clones is absent; for the studies checked, an unresolved V gene accounts for under half, and the remainder has no known explanation. V and J calls and clone size are those listed in that table; D and trimming were worked out from the DNA. This sample lists some 43,000 clones; roughly 82% were detected once. The ten largest account for 25% to 30% of the sample.

The origin of this receptor is a woman aged 70-85 years with renal cell carcinoma. Sequenced here: blood, sampled from a patient whose treatment included radiotherapy and nephrectomy.

The CDR3 in this case is CASSYAPGQARSGELFF. The DNA reads TGTGCCAGCAGTTACGCCCCCGGACAGGCAAGGTCCGGGGAGCTGTTTTTT. This chain is built from TRBV27 and TRBJ2-2; 7 bases in the middle match TRBD1. The CDR3, cysteine through phenylalanine, is 17 amino acids long. The kept DNA is CDR3 alone, 51 bases in frame from the first base. The germline V gene (reference sequence) specifies MNHEY as CDR1 and SMNVEV as CDR2. The junction shows trimming of 4 bases on V and 6 bases on J, and the gene matches do not reach 14 bases of it.